A selection of T cell receptor beta chains follows, all from one sample in a study of Graves' ophthalmopathy and Graves' hyperthyroidism. TCRdb used MiXCR to reprocess the multiplex PCR reads, holding one entry per CDR3 protein. The repertoire includes fewer than 650,000 distinct CDR3 sequences, 22% of them detected once, and about 6.6% sits in the top ten. The sample consisted of peripheral blood. These receptors all stem from a woman aged 18-29 years with stable Graves' hyperthyroidism. Some clones in this sample may be carry-over from other donors' samples. Both conserved end residues are part of each CDR3. The order of the fields is clone size, J gene, D gene, V gene, CDR3 DNA, CDR3 protein. The D gene is left open where the match is weak. Clone size is shown for a subset of rows, as once, few, many or a class of expanded clone.

abundance: many; j_gene: TRBJ2-5; d_gene: NA; v_gene: TRBV5-1; CDR3nt: TGCGCCAGCAGTGATACCACCGGGCGCAAGACCCAGTACTTC; CDR3aa: CASSDTTGRKTQYF
abundance: many; j_gene: TRBJ1-2; d_gene: NA; v_gene: TRBV20-1; CDR3nt: TGCAGTGCTAGGGTCGATGGTGCGCTGAACTATGGCTACACCTTC; CDR3aa: CSARVDGALNYGYTF
abundance: many; j_gene: TRBJ1-1; d_gene: NA; v_gene: TRBV5-1; CDR3nt: TGCGCCAGCAGCCGCGTTCCAGGGAAGAACACTGAAGCTTTCTTT; CDR3aa: CASSRVPGKNTEAFF
abundance: NA; j_gene: TRBJ1-5; d_gene: NA; v_gene: TRBV6-5; CDR3nt: TGTGCCAGCAGTTACTCCTCGACCGACAATCAGCCCCAGCATTTT; CDR3aa: CASSYSSTDNQPQHF
abundance: many; j_gene: TRBJ1-3; d_gene: NA; v_gene: TRBV11-2; CDR3nt: TGTGCCAGCAGCCAAATACGAGGCACAGGCCAGCGACACACCATATATTTT; CDR3aa: CASSQIRGTGQRHTIYF
abundance: many; j_gene: TRBJ1-1; d_gene: NA; v_gene: TRBV30; CDR3nt: TGTGCCTGGAGTCTCGTACACCCGAACACTGAAGCTTTCTTT; CDR3aa: CAWSLVHPNTEAFF
abundance: few; j_gene: TRBJ2-1; d_gene: NA; v_gene: TRBV28; CDR3nt: TGTGCCAGCAGTCCCCTAGCGTTACACTCCTACAATGAGCAGTTCTTC; CDR3aa: CASSPLALHSYNEQFF
abundance: NA; j_gene: TRBJ2-7; d_gene: NA; v_gene: TRBV20-1; CDR3nt: TGCAGTGCTAGAGACCGGGACGGAGGCTACGAGCAGTACTTC; CDR3aa: CSARDRDGGYEQYF
abundance: many; j_gene: TRBJ1-2; d_gene: TRBD1; v_gene: TRBV6-2/TRBV6-3; CDR3nt: TGTGCCAGCAGTTACGGACAGGGGGATGGCTACACCTTC; CDR3aa: CASSYGQGDGYTF
abundance: many; j_gene: TRBJ2-7; d_gene: NA; v_gene: TRBV27; CDR3nt: TGTGCCAGCAGTTGGCGGGGCTCCTACGAGCAGTACTTC; CDR3aa: CASSWRGSYEQYF
abundance: many; j_gene: TRBJ2-7; d_gene: TRBD1; v_gene: TRBV20-1; CDR3nt: TGCAGTGCTAGAGATCCCGGACAGGGGATTCACGAGCAGTACTTC; CDR3aa: CSARDPGQGIHEQYF
abundance: few; j_gene: TRBJ1-5; d_gene: NA; v_gene: TRBV6-5; CDR3nt: TGTGCCAGCAGTTCTTGGAGTGAATGGCCCCAGCATTTT; CDR3aa: CASSSWSEWPQHF